A selection of T cell receptor beta chains follows, all from one sample in a study of cytomegalovirus exposure and HLA in healthy donors. Repertoires were generated with immunoSEQ multiplex PCR, while TCRdb's copy carries only in-frame clones and drops some. The table records around 300,000 clones, just over 85% of them present only once. Specimen: PBMCs. The receptor source for this set is a woman between 18 and 29 years old in good health and CMV-seronegative. CDR3s include the opening cysteine and the closing phenylalanine or tryptophan. A D gene is named only where the DNA matches it firmly. The size field is filled for only some rows; it gives once, few, many or a size class.

v_call,d_call,j_call,clone_size,cdr3_aa,cdr3_nt
TRBV7-2,TRBD1,TRBJ1-5,.,CASSSQGAHQPQHF,TGTGCCAGCAGCTCACAGGGGGCCCATCAGCCCCAGCATTTT
TRBV7-9,TRBD1,TRBJ1-2,.,CASSLRQGAHGYTF,TGTGCCAGCAGCTTACGACAGGGGGCACATGGCTACACCTTC
TRBV11-1,.,TRBJ2-3,.,CASSRFSGADTQYF,TGTGCCAGCAGCCGTTTCAGCGGAGCAGATACGCAGTATTTT
TRBV19,TRBD2,TRBJ2-7,.,CASSITSGGSYEQYF,TGTGCCAGTAGTATTACGTCGGGGGGCTCCTACGAGCAGTACTTC
TRBV5-6,TRBD1,TRBJ2-7,.,CASSQVGGQDLYEQYF,TGTGCCAGCAGCCAGGTAGGGGGACAGGATCTTTACGAGCAGTACTTC
TRBV12-5,.,TRBJ2-2,.,CASGLVLEGTGELFF,TGTGCTAGTGGTTTGGTACTAGAGGGTACCGGGGAGCTGTTTTTT
TRBV29-1,.,TRBJ2-4,.,CSARQDAEYF,TGCAGCGCCCGACAGGACGCCGAGTACTTC
TRBV5-1,.,TRBJ2-1,.,CASSLVQGSYNEQFF,TGCGCCAGCAGCTTGGTCCAGGGCTCCTACAATGAGCAGTTCTTC
TRBV14,.,TRBJ2-1,.,CASSQHPGLNEQFF,TGTGCCAGCAGCCAACACCCGGGTCTCAATGAGCAGTTCTTC
TRBV5-1,.,TRBJ1-1,.,CASSLGSGRANTEAFF,TGCGCCAGCAGCCTAGGCTCGGGAAGGGCGAACACTGAAGCTTTCTTT
TRBV21-1,.,TRBJ1-2,.,CASSLTQYYGYTF,TGTGCCAGCAGCCTGACACAATACTATGGCTACACCTTC
TRBV27,TRBD2,TRBJ2-7,.,CASSLERGGSYEQYF,TGTGCCAGCAGTTTGGAGCGGGGGGGCTCCTACGAGCAGTACTTC
TRBV4-1,TRBD1,TRBJ1-2,few,CASSQAGQGTNYGYTF,TGCGCCAGCAGCCAAGCCGGACAGGGGACTAACTATGGCTACACCTTC
TRBV7-8,TRBD2,TRBJ2-1,.,CASSLAGLADHNEQFF,TGTGCCAGCAGCTTAGCGGGGCTAGCGGACCACAATGAGCAGTTCTTC
TRBV5-1,TRBD2,TRBJ2-2,.,CASSLRLAGLTNTGELFF,TGCGCCAGCAGCTTACGACTAGCGGGGCTAACGAACACCGGGGAGCTGTTTTTT
TRBV7-3,TRBD2,TRBJ2-1,.,CASRSGTSGPNEQFF,TGTGCCAGCAGATCCGGGACTAGCGGACCCAATGAGCAGTTCTTC
TRBV4-2,TRBD2,TRBJ2-1,.,CASSQVLAGDNEQFF,TGTGCCAGCAGCCAAGTGCTAGCGGGGGATAATGAGCAGTTCTTC
TRBV7-6,.,TRBJ1-1,.,CASSLGRTEAFF,TGTGCCAGCAGCTTGGGGCGCACTGAAGCTTTCTTT
TRBV25-1,TRBD2,TRBJ2-5,.,CASSGGTSGRRETQYF,TGTGCCAGCAGTGGGGGGACTAGCGGGAGAAGAGAGACCCAGTACTTC
TRBV5-6,TRBD2,TRBJ2-2,.,CASSLTLAGAATGELFF,TGTGCCAGCAGCTTGACGCTAGCGGGAGCTGCCACCGGGGAGCTGTTTTTT
TRBV2,.,TRBJ1-1,.,CASSDGYTEAFF,TGTGCCAGCAGTGACGGGTACACTGAAGCTTTCTTT
TRBV7-2,.,TRBJ1-6,.,CASSAGLDLGPLHF,TGTGCCAGCAGCGCGGGACTGGACCTGGGGCCCCTCCACTTT
TRBV30,TRBD1,TRBJ1-2,.,CAWSRGMAGGDGYTF,TGTGCCTGGAGCCGGGGGATGGCAGGGGGCGATGGCTACACCTTC
TRBV7-9,.,TRBJ2-7,once,CASSSGTPGYEQYF,TGTGCCAGCAGCTCCGGGACACCGGGCTACGAGCAGTACTTC
TRBV25-1,TRBD2,TRBJ2-2,.,CASTPGGVGTGELFF,TGTGCCAGCACCCCGGGGGGAGTCGGCACCGGGGAGCTGTTTTTT
TRBV29-1,.,TRBJ2-7,.,CSVGYLYEQYF,TGCAGCGTTGGCTACCTCTACGAGCAGTACTTC
TRBV4-1,TRBD2,TRBJ2-5,.,CASSQEGLARETQYF,TGCGCCAGCAGCCAGGAGGGACTAGCAAGAGAGACCCAGTACTTC
TRBV4-3,.,TRBJ1-4,.,CASSYHRSTNEKLFF,TGCGCCAGCAGCTATCATCGGTCGACTAATGAAAAACTGTTTTTT
TRBV4-3,.,TRBJ1-3,.,CASSQAQGSGNTIYF,TGCGCCAGCAGCCAAGCTCAGGGATCCGGAAACACCATATATTTT
TRBV19,.,TRBJ2-5,.,CASSIDRRAQETQYF,TGTGCCAGTAGTATAGATCGCAGGGCGCAAGAGACCCAGTACTTC
TRBV15,TRBD2,TRBJ2-1,.,CATSTAGPYNEQFF,TGTGCCACCAGCACAGCGGGGCCGTACAATGAGCAGTTCTTC
TRBV5-4,TRBD1,TRBJ2-7,.,CASSLGGQGFYEQYF,TGTGCCAGCAGCTTGGGGGGACAGGGGTTCTACGAGCAGTACTTC
TRBV9,.,TRBJ2-7,.,CASSVEAGPTYEQYF,TGTGCCAGCAGCGTAGAGGCGGGGCCCACCTACGAGCAGTACTTC
TRBV5-1,.,TRBJ1-1,.,CASSLGSVEAQAFF,TGCGCCAGCAGCTTGGGGTCAGTGGAGGCCCAAGCTTTCTTT
TRBV2,TRBD1,TRBJ2-4,once,CASSEGTGRVSKNIQYF,TGTGCCAGCAGTGAGGGGACAGGGAGGGTGTCCAAAAACATTCAGTACTTC
TRBV27,TRBD1,TRBJ2-5,.,CASRTGTGGWETQYF,TGTGCCAGCAGGACCGGGACAGGGGGTTGGGAGACCCAGTACTTC
TRBV4-1,TRBD1,TRBJ1-4,once,CASSQVTGGEEKLFF,TGCGCCAGCAGCCAAGTGACAGGGGGCGAAGAAAAACTGTTTTTT
TRBV30,TRBD1,TRBJ1-5,.,CAWSLDGQGARHF,TGTGCCTGGAGTCTGGATGGGCAGGGGGCACGGCATTTT
TRBV27,.,TRBJ2-1,.,CASSLYPSRPYNEQFF,TGTGCCAGCAGTTTATATCCGTCCAGGCCTTACAATGAGCAGTTCTTC